The clone carrying this TCR beta chain has a handful of counts. Its antigen is not known. This record comes from a study of cytomegalovirus exposure and HLA in healthy donors. Regarding the study as a whole: Within the data, a cluster of highly shared sequence variants was likely a sequencing artifact. Most TCR sequences proved rare, with some public TCRs found in many donors. In an earlier analysis, in approximately 570 donors, most V segments appeared productive either ~90% or ~30% of the time.

The PCR had 60 Vbeta and 13 Jbeta primers. Sequenced by immunoSEQ multiplex PCR; TCRdb stores in-frame clones only, minus some. The sample lists about 120,000 clones, roughly a tenth occurring once. Healthy individuals who donated bone marrow served as the donors. The CDR3 spans 13 residues. Germline loops: CDR1 MDHEN, CDR2 SYDVKM. V gave up 6 bases and J gave up 1 base, with 10 bases separating them. The sequencing input was PBMCs. This rearrangement joins TRBV28 to TRBJ2-7, with D maybe TRBD1 (5 bases). The source is a man aged 25-45 years in good health and CMV-seronegative. The CDR3 sequence is CASSDSLSYEQYF. CDR3 in DNA: TGTGCCAGCAGCGACAGTCTATCCTACGAGCAGTACTTC.